Shown below are 30 T cell receptor beta chains from a single sample sequenced in a study of T cells after posttransplantation cyclophosphamide (dated by TCRdb to 2016 to 2018). The library was produced with the immunoSEQ multiplex PCR assay. TCRdb took this table from immuneACCESS and kept in-frame rearrangements with V and J called. Such tables lack part of the clones; where checked against another copy, unresolved V genes explain under half of the gap, and the rest is unexplained. The sample records about 32,000 clones, around 90% of which are singletons. The ten largest make up 0.1% of the sample. Viable CD3+CD4+ or CD3+CD8+ cells that were CCR7+CD45RA+CD45RO-CD95-CD27+CD28+ were defined as naive T cells. Sequencing input: naive CD4+ T cells sorted from blood. The receptors derive from a man aged 25-45 years in good health and a related stem cell transplant donor.

The CDR3 DNA reads TGCAGCGTTCAATACACAGGACAGGGCGACACCGGGGAGCTGTTTTTT. Protein sequence: CSVQYTGQGDTGELFF. The chain couples TRBV29-1 to TRBJ2-2; TRBD1 aligns across 8 bases. CDR3 length: 16 amino acids. Trimming took 5 bases from V and 3 from J; bases not matched to a gene: 11. The germline CDR1 and CDR2 sequences are SQVTM and ANQGSEA.

This clone was seen more than once but under ten times. The chain has TRBV28 and TRBJ1-5, with D unresolved. The CDR3 totals 11 residues. CDR1 and CDR2 from the germline V gene are MDHEN and SYDVKM. V shed 6 bases and J shed 10 bases, with 10 bases lying between them. The CDR3 bases are TGTGCCAGCAGCTCAGGCTTCCCCCAGCATTTT. Amino acids: CASSSGFPQHF.

This rearrangement joins TRBV9 to TRBJ1-3, with D unresolved. V was cut by 1 base and J by 4 bases, with 12 bases left in between. This CDR3 spans 15 amino acids. Germline CDR1 is SGDLS and CDR2 is YYNGEE. The CDR3 loop is CASSVTDMRGNTIYF. The CDR3 DNA reads TGTGCCAGCAGCGTAACGGATATGAGGGGAAACACCATATATTTT.

This chain joins TRBV7-2 and TRBJ2-7; TRBD2 might be the D (7 bases). The CDR3 totals 13 residues. Trimming removed 1 base from V and 5 bases from J, with 9 bases in between. In germline, CDR1 is SGHTA, CDR2 FQGNSA. CDR3 DNA sequence: TGTGCCAGCAGCTTAGGGGGGGGCAACGAGCAGTACTTC. Amino acids: CASSLGGGNEQYF.

The chain employs TRBV5-6 and TRBJ2-4, with 9 bases fitting TRBD1. Germline CDR1 reads SGHDT; CDR2 reads YYEEEE. The V and J ends lost 4 bases and 5 bases, in that order; junction bases with no gene match: 7. The CDR3 has 15 residues. The DNA of the CDR3 is TGTGCCAGCAGCAACAGGGACAGGGTCGAAAACATTCAGTACTTC. This sequence encodes CASSNRDRVENIQYF.

This rearrangement joins TRBV5-1 to TRBJ2-5; D might be TRBD1 (5 bases). The germline V gene encodes CDR1 SGHRS and CDR2 YFSETQ. The ends were cut back, 0 bases at V and 6 bases at J, with 15 bases in the middle. The CDR3 consists of 15 residues. The CDR3 coding sequence is TGCGCCAGCAGCTTGGGGCAGGGTCCGGCAAAGACCCAGTACTTC. Its translation: CASSLGQGPAKTQYF.

J is TRBJ1-5 and V is TRBV2; D call uncertain. Germline V gene data show CDR1 as SNHLY and CDR2 as FYNNEI. Trimming left V 1 base short and J 2 bases short, with 12 bases between. The length of the CDR3 is 16 residues. The CDR3: CASSEELKLGNQPQHF. DNA of the CDR3: TGTGCCAGCAGTGAAGAGTTGAAGCTCGGCAATCAGCCCCAGCATTTT.

Of note for this clone: Within the sample, other DNA sequences also encode this same CDR3. CDR3 nucleotide sequence: TGTGCTAGTGGTTCCGGGACTTTCTATGAGCAGTACTTC. This encodes CASGSGTFYEQYF. This rearrangement joins TRBV12-5 to TRBJ2-7; D may be TRBD2 (6 bases). Germline V gene lookup returns CDR1 LGHNT and CDR2 FRNRAP. CDR3 length: 13 residues. Trimming cost V 4 bases and J 7 bases, with 14 bases left between them.

V gene TRBV7-2 combines with J gene TRBJ2-1, with D maybe TRBD2 (7 bases). The CDR3 is 17 residues long. Germline V gene data show CDR1 as SGHTA and CDR2 as FQGNSA. V was pared by 3 bases and J by 0 bases, with 15 bases between. CDR3 loop: CASSFSGRGGSYNEQFF. CDR3 in DNA: TGTGCCAGCAGCTTCTCGGGGAGGGGGGGCTCCTACAATGAGCAGTTCTTC.

The sample holds a few counts of this clone. The chain is built from TRBV7-3 and TRBJ2-7, with 9 bases fitting TRBD1. The CDR3 length is 13 residues. Germline CDR1 reads SGHTA; CDR2 reads FQGTGA. V was pared by 1 base and J by 7 bases, with 2 bases of the junction left unmatched. For the CDR3, the DNA is TGTGCCAGCAGCTTAAAGACAGGGGGAGAGCAGTACTTC. Protein: CASSLKTGGEQYF.

The CDR3 coding sequence is TGTGCCATCAGCGTGACAACCGGTACTTACGAGCAGTACTTC. This encodes CAISVTTGTYEQYF. The gene calls are TRBV10-3 and TRBJ2-7; no definite D call. V lost 6 bases and J 4 bases, leaving 16 bases between the germline ends. CDR3 length: 14 residues. The V gene's germline CDR1 is ENHRY and CDR2 SYGVKD.

The chain combines TRBV5-1 with TRBJ2-1; TRBD2 aligns across 15 bases. Germline loops: CDR1 SGHRS, CDR2 YFSETQ. The CDR3 extends over 18 amino acids. Trimming took 2 bases from V and 2 from J; bases not matched to a gene: 5. The CDR3 bases are TGCGCCAGCAGCTTCCGGACTAGCGGGGGGGTTACCTACAATGAGCAGTTCTTC. Its protein product is CASSFRTSGGVTYNEQFF.

The genes are TRBV7-6 and TRBJ2-5; 12 nucleotides align to TRBD2. The CDR3 extends over 17 amino acids. CDR1 and CDR2 from the germline V gene are SGHVS and FNYEAQ. V lost 5 bases, J lost 3 bases, and 10 bases stayed unmatched. CDR3 protein: CASSILAGGLAEETQYF. The CDR3 DNA follows: TGTGCCAGCAGCATACTAGCGGGGGGCCTCGCGGAAGAGACCCAGTACTTC.

The chain recombines TRBV10-3 with TRBJ2-7; 8 bases line up with TRBD2. The CDR3 is 14 residues long. The V gene's germline CDR1 is ENHRY and CDR2 SYGVKD. V shed 6 bases and J 7 bases; nucleotides not matched to a gene: 11. CDR3 sequence (DNA): TGTGCCATCAGGTCAGCGGGGGCTGGTTTAGAGCAGTACTTC. This codes for CAIRSAGAGLEQYF.

The rearrangement uses TRBV7-9 and TRBJ1-3, with unresolved D. V was shortened by 3 bases and J by 3 bases, with 12 bases between the two germline ends. Germline values: CDR1 SEHNR, CDR2 FQNEAQ (reference sequence). The CDR3 contains 15 residues. CDR3 protein: CASSFDPTDGNTIYF. For the CDR3, the DNA is TGTGCCAGCAGCTTTGACCCGACTGATGGAAACACCATATATTTT. The whole variable domain, remainder taken from reference TRBV7-9 and TRBJ1-3, is DTGVSQNPRHKITKRGQNVTFRCDPISEHNRLYWYRQTLGQGPEFLTYFQNEAQLEKSRLLSDRFSAERPKGSFSTLEIQRTEQGDSAMYLCASSFDPTDGNTIYFGEGSWLTVV.

Only a few counts were recorded for this clone. The rearrangement joins TRBV6-5 to TRBJ1-4; weak D call: TRBD1 (6 bases). With 6 bases removed from V and 7 bases from J, the gap between germline ends came to 12 bases. CDR1 is MNHEY and CDR2 is SVGAGI in the germline V gene. The CDR3 loop spans 13 amino acids. Here the CDR3 DNA reads TGTGCCAGCAGCCCGGGGGGCATTGAAAAACTGTTTTTT. As protein: CASSPGGIEKLFF.

The CDR3 coding sequence is TGTGCCAGCAGCTTAGACGTGAGTTGGGACAGGGGGTACAATGAGCAGTTCTTC. Its translation: CASSLDVSWDRGYNEQFF. The V call is TRBV11-2, the J call TRBJ2-1, with 11 bases aligning to TRBD1. The V gene end was trimmed by 0 bases and the J gene end by 4 bases; junction bases not matched to a gene: 8. This CDR3 region has 18 residues. Germline CDR1 is SGHAT and CDR2 is FQNNGV. Full variable domain (missing parts from reference TRBV11-2 and TRBJ2-1): EAGVAQSPRYKIIEKRQSVAFWCNPISGHATLYWYQQILGQGPKLLIQFQNNGVVDDSQLPKDRFSAERLKGVDSTLKIQPAKLEDSAVYLCASSLDVSWDRGYNEQFFGPGTRLTVL.

The chain recombines TRBV10-3 with TRBJ2-7, with 8 bases aligning to TRBD1. With 5 bases clipped from V and 6 bases from J, the junction kept 9 bases outside the gene matches. Germline CDR1 reads ENHRY; CDR2 reads SYGVKD. This CDR3 is built from 14 residues. Written as DNA, the CDR3 is TGTGCCATCAGTCAGGAGACAGGGGTGGGCGAGCAGTACTTC. Protein: CAISQETGVGEQYF.

This sequence joins TRBV5-1 and TRBJ1-1; D is perhaps TRBD1 (5 bases). Deletions cut 0 bases from V and 5 bases from J, with 11 bases between. Germline CDR1 and CDR2: SGHRS and YFSETQ. The CDR3 has 14 residues. CDR3 sequence: CASSLDGGRTEAFF. DNA for the CDR3: TGCGCCAGCAGCTTGGATGGGGGGAGAACTGAAGCTTTCTTT.

This sequence joins TRBV18 and TRBJ2-5; D may be TRBD1 (6 bases). The germline gives CDR1 KGHSH, CDR2 LQKENI. The V and J ends lost 3 bases and 5 bases respectively, with 10 bases between them. This CDR3 region has 13 residues. The CDR3 loop reads CASSPGQGETQYF. The CDR3 DNA is TGTGCCAGCTCACCGGGGCAGGGGGAGACCCAGTACTTC.

V and J are TRBV7-3 and TRBJ2-5; the D gene is possibly TRBD1 (6 bases). The CDR3 loop spans 15 amino acids. Germline V lookup: CDR1 SGHTA, CDR2 FQGTGA. The V end lost 1 base, the J end lost 1 base, and 10 bases lay between the germline ends. In DNA, the CDR3 is TGTGCCAGCAGCTTAATTGCAGGGGTCCAAGAGACCCAGTACTTC. Translating gives CASSLIAGVQETQYF.

In its sample, this clone was seen once. Here the CDR3 DNA reads TGTGCCAGCAGTCCCCTCCGAGACTACGAGCAGTACTTC. Translation gives CASSPLRDYEQYF. The chain links TRBV6-1 to TRBJ2-7, with D uncertain. The germline gives CDR1 MNHNS, CDR2 SASEGT. Deletions cut 5 bases from V and 3 bases from J, with 11 bases between. The CDR3 is made up of 13 amino acids.

V and J are TRBV7-9 and TRBJ1-1; 8 bases are shared with TRBD1. The CDR3 consists of 15 residues. Per the germline V gene, CDR1 is SEHNR and CDR2 is FQNEAQ (reference sequence). V shed 5 bases and J 6 bases; nucleotides not matched to a gene: 11. CDR3 sequence reads: CASSTTTGVLAEAFF. DNA of the CDR3: TGTGCCAGCAGCACCACGACAGGGGTGCTCGCTGAAGCTTTCTTT.

The chain links TRBV7-2 to TRBJ1-3, with D uncertain. The CDR3 has 17 amino acids. From germline, CDR1 is SGHTA and CDR2 FQGNSA. With 4 bases removed from V and 2 bases from J, the gap between germline ends came to 18 bases. DNA of the CDR3: TGTGCCAGCAGCTGGAGGCCTGGTAATCACCCTGGAAACACCATATATTTT. Translation gives CASSWRPGNHPGNTIYF.

The chain carries TRBV25-1 and TRBJ2-3; TRBD2 might be the D (6 bases). Germline CDR1 reads MGHDK; CDR2 reads SYGVNS. V was cut by 7 bases and J by 6 bases, with 11 bases left in between. The CDR3 extends over 12 amino acids. CDR3 nucleotides: TGTGCCAGCACCGCGGGGTTGGATACGCAGTATTTT. Encoded protein: CASTAGLDTQYF.

The rearrangement joins TRBV19 to TRBJ1-6, with 10 positions matching TRBD1. The CDR3 is 12 residues long. Per the germline V gene, CDR1 is LNHDA and CDR2 is SQIVND (reference sequence). CDR3 loop: CAAGTGVSPLHF. In DNA, the CDR3 is TGTGCAGCCGGGACAGGGGTCTCACCCCTCCACTTT. Using reference TRBV19 and TRBJ1-6 for the parts outside the CDR3, the full variable domain is DGGITQSPKYLFRKEGQNVTLSCEQNLNHDAMYWYRQDPGQGLRLIYYSQIVNDFQKGDIAEGYSVSREKKESFPLTVTSAQKNPTAFYLCAAGTGVSPLHFGNGTRLTVT.

The CDR3 sequence is CASSPPGSTDTQYF. DNA of the CDR3: TGTGCCAGCAGTCCACCGGGGTCCACAGATACGCAGTATTTT. This chain connects TRBV28 to TRBJ2-3; possibly TRBD2 for D (5 bases). The V gene lost 5 bases and the J gene lost 2 bases, with 11 bases spanning the gap. Germline loops: CDR1 MDHEN, CDR2 SYDVKM. The CDR3 extends over 14 amino acids.

This chain joins TRBV9 and TRBJ2-5, with 10 bases fitting TRBD1. Germline V gene data show CDR1 as SGDLS and CDR2 as YYNGEE. The length of the CDR3 is 14 residues. The junction had 5 bases not matched to a gene; V was cut back by 3 bases and J by 6 bases. The chain's CDR3 is CASSEGDRGKTQYF. The DNA of the CDR3 is TGTGCCAGCAGCGAGGGGGACAGGGGCAAGACCCAGTACTTC.

This clone was detected once. The V call is TRBV19, the J call TRBJ1-1, with no clear D. Per the germline V gene, CDR1 is LNHDA and CDR2 is SQIVND (reference sequence). V gave up 8 bases and J gave up 3 bases, with 4 bases separating them. The CDR3 sequence is 10 residues long. The DNA for the CDR3 is TGTGCCAGTTCGGACACTGAAGCTTTCTTT. It specifies CASSDTEAFF.

J is TRBJ2-7 and V is TRBV19, with TRBD1 matching 8 bases. There are 15 residues in the CDR3. V trimming: 3 bases; J trimming: 2 bases; junction bases outside the gene matches: 6. The germline gives CDR1 LNHDA, CDR2 SQIVND (reference sequence). The DNA for the CDR3 is TGTGCCAGTAGTATCGGGGGACAGGTTACCTACGAGCAGTACTTC. Translated: CASSIGGQVTYEQYF.